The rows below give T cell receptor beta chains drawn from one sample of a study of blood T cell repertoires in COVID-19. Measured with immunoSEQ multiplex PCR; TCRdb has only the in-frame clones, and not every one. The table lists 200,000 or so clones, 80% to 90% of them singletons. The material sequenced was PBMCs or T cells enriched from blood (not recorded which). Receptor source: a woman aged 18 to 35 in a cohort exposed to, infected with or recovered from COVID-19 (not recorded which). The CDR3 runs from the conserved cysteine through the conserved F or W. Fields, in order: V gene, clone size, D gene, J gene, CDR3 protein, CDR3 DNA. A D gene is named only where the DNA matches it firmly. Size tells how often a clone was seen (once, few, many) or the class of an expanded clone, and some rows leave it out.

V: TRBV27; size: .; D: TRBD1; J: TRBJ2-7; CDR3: CASSSLSGTGTYEQYF; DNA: TGTGCCAGCAGTTCACTATCCGGGACAGGGACCTACGAGCAGTACTTC
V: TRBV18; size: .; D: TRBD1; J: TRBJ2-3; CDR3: CASSPTGSTDTQYF; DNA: TGTGCCAGCTCACCGACAGGGTCCACAGATACGCAGTATTTT
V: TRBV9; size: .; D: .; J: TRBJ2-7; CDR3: CASSDPSVSYEQYF; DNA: TGTGCCAGCAGCGACCCAAGCGTGTCCTACGAGCAGTACTTC
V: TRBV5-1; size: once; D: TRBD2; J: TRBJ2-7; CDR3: CASSLGTSSGHEQYF; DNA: TGCGCCAGCAGCTTGGGGACTAGCAGCGGCCACGAGCAGTACTTC
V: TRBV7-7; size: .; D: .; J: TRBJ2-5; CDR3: CASSLRRDLETQYF; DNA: TGTGCCAGCAGCTTAAGGAGGGATTTAGAGACCCAGTACTTC
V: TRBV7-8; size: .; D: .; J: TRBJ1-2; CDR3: CASSLVSGDGGYTF; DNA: TGTGCCAGCAGCTTAGTGTCGGGGGACGGCGGCTACACCTTC
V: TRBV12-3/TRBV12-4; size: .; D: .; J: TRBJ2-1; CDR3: CASRGAQVDEQFF; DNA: TGTGCCAGTCGCGGGGCACAGGTCGATGAGCAGTTCTTC
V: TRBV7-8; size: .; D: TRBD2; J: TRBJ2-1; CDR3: CASSPLLAGASNEQFF; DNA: TGTGCCAGCAGCCCATTGCTAGCGGGAGCAAGCAATGAGCAGTTCTTC
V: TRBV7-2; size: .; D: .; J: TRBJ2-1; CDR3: CASSLARGYEQFF; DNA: TGTGCCAGCAGCTTAGCCCGGGGTTATGAGCAGTTCTTC
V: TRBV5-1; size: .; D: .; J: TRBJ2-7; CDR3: CASSLTPSSYEQYF; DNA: TGCGCCAGCAGCCTGACTCCTAGCTCCTACGAGCAGTACTTC
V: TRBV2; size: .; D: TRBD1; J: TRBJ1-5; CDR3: CASTDRGLGGPQHF; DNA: TGTGCCAGCACGGACAGGGGTCTTGGGGGGCCCCAGCATTTT
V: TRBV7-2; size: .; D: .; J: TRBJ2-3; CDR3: CASLFGSSTDTQYF; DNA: TGTGCCAGCCTTTTCGGGAGTAGCACAGATACGCAGTATTTT
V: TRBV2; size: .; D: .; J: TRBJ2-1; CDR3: CASSEATYNEQFF; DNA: TGTGCCAGCAGTGAAGCCACCTACAATGAGCAGTTCTTC
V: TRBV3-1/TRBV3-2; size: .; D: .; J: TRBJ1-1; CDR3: CASSQDRNTEAFF; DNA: TGTGCCAGCAGCCAAGACAGGAACACTGAAGCTTTCTTT
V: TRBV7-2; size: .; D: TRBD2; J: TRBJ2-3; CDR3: CASSLGTSGSTDTQYF; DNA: TGTGCCAGCAGCTTGGGGACTAGCGGGAGCACAGATACGCAGTATTTT
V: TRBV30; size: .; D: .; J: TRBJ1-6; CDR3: CAWSVGADGSPLHF; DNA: TGTGCCTGGAGTGTAGGAGCCGACGGTTCACCCCTCCACTTT
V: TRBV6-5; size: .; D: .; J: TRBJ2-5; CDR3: CASTGQLQETQYF; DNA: TGTGCCAGCACCGGACAGCTACAAGAGACCCAGTACTTC
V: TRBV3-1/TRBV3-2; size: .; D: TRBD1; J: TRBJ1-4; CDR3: CASSHSYSTGTTNEKLFF; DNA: TGTGCCAGCAGCCACTCATATTCGACAGGGACAACTAATGAAAAACTGTTTTTT
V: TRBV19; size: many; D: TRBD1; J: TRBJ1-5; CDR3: CASSIRTGSHQPQHF; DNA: TGTGCCAGTAGTATCAGGACAGGGTCTCATCAGCCCCAGCATTTT